Each of the 9 T cell receptor beta chains below was sequenced from the same sample in a study of cytomegalovirus exposure and HLA in healthy donors. 13 Jbeta primers and 60 Vbeta primers were used for the PCR. TCRdb's table, derived via immunoSEQ multiplex PCR, lists solely in-frame clones and lacks some. The data hold about 76,000 clones, with 78% observed a single time. The sample comprised PBMCs. The receptors originated from a woman aged 35 to 49 in good health and CMV-seropositive.

As concerns this clone: Other DNA variants within this sample encode the same CDR3. The rearrangement uses TRBV5-5 and TRBJ1-2, with D unresolved. V was clipped by 0 bases and J by 4 bases, with 16 bases between them. The CDR3 runs 16 residues. Germline-derived CDR1 and CDR2 are SGHKS and YYEKEE (reference sequence). CDR3 bases: TGTGCCAGCAGCTTGGCGCCGGACTATACCCTCTATGGCTACACCTTC. This translates into CASSLAPDYTLYGYTF.

CDR3 sequence reads: CASSYAPEGLYNEQFF. In DNA form, the CDR3 reads TGTGCCAGCAGTTACGCCCCCGAAGGACTTTACAATGAGCAGTTCTTC. V is TRBV6-5 and J is TRBJ2-1, with a tentative D call TRBD2 (5 bases). Per the germline V gene, CDR1 is MNHEY and CDR2 is SVGAGI. There are 16 residues in the CDR3. The V and J ends lost 2 bases and 4 bases respectively, with 15 bases between them.

This clone was observed once. The rearrangement uses TRBV5-1 and TRBJ2-1; D is unclear. The germline gives CDR1 SGHRS, CDR2 YFSETQ. The V end lost 2 bases, the J end lost 3 bases, and 6 bases lay between the germline ends. This CDR3 comprises 13 residues. The CDR3 here is CASSFSLYNEQFF. The CDR3 DNA sequence: TGCGCCAGCAGCTTTAGCCTCTACAATGAGCAGTTCTTC.

The rearrangement uses TRBV7-8 and TRBJ1-2; D gene unclear. The V gene lost 0 bases and the J gene lost 7 bases, with 9 bases spanning the gap. The CDR3 loop spans 13 amino acids. Looked up from germline, CDR1 is SGHVS and CDR2 is FQNEAQ. The CDR3 nucleotides are TGTGCCAGCAGCTTAGCAGGGAGTGGTGGCTACACCTTC. It specifies CASSLAGSGGYTF.

The chain is built from TRBV7-2 and TRBJ1-4; D call uncertain. Trimming pared 1 base from V and 3 bases from J, leaving 9 bases between. CDR3 size: 15 residues. Germline V gives CDR1 SGHTA, CDR2 FQGNSA. CDR3 coding DNA: TGTGCCAGCAGCTTAGAAGCCCCACCTAATGAAAAACTGTTTTTT. It codes for CASSLEAPPNEKLFF.

The CDR3 DNA reads TGTGCCAGCAGTGAAGTGACAGGTATTAATTCACCCCTCCACTTT. It specifies CASSEVTGINSPLHF. The V and J genes are TRBV6-1 and TRBJ1-6; possibly TRBD1 for D (6 bases). CDR1 is MNHNS and CDR2 is SASEGT in the germline V gene. The length of the CDR3 is 15 residues. V was cut by 1 base and J by 6 bases, with 10 bases left in between.

CDR3 coding DNA: TGCGCCAGCAGCCTAGCGGGGGGGCGTTCCACAGATACGCAGTATTTT. Translation gives CASSLAGGRSTDTQYF. V usage is TRBV5-1 and J usage is TRBJ2-3; 12 bases map to TRBD2. Trimming removed 4 bases from V and 2 bases from J; junction bases left unmatched: 5. The CDR3 consists of 16 residues. Germline-derived CDR1 and CDR2 are SGHRS and YFSETQ.

This clone has just one count. The CDR3 is CASSIAYGQNYGYTF. CDR3 nucleotide sequence: TGTGCCAGTAGTATTGCGTATGGACAGAACTATGGCTACACCTTC. This chain connects TRBV19 to TRBJ1-2, with a possible D match to TRBD1 (6 bases). This CDR3 contains 15 residues. Trimming shortened V by 3 bases and J by 2 bases, and 13 bases separated the two germline ends. Germline values: CDR1 LNHDA, CDR2 SQIVND (reference sequence).

The chain uses TRBV15 and TRBJ2-4, with 10 bases fitting TRBD1. The germline CDR1 and CDR2 sequences are LNHNV and YYDKDF (reference sequence). This CDR3 is built from 16 residues. Losses at the gene ends were 1 base for V and 6 bases for J; bases not matched to a gene: 6. For the CDR3, the DNA is TGTGCCACCAGCAGAGGGACAGGGGGTGTAGGAAACATTCAGTACTTC. Encoded protein: CATSRGTGGVGNIQYF.